The 20 T cell receptor beta chains below were found in one sample sequenced in a study of CD8 T cells in ankylosing spondylitis. A single record per CDR3 protein comes from TCRdb applying MiXCR to the 5' RACE reads. This table holds 350,000 or so distinct CDR3 sequences, about 15% found once. Sequenced: blood, either unsorted or a sorted T cell fraction (not recorded which). The receptors originated from a male donor with ankylosing spondylitis or in good health (not recorded which).

This clonotype was seen more than once but under ten times. The CDR3 reads CSARHIQGTQYF. CDR3 bases: TGCAGTGCTAGACACATCCAAGGGACGCAGTATTTT. The chain links TRBV20-1 to TRBJ2-3; unclear D gene. In germline, CDR1 is DFQATT, CDR2 SNEGSKA (reference sequence). The CDR3 consists of 12 residues. Between the trimmed V and J ends, which lost 2 bases and 9 bases, there was a span of 12 bases.

The gene calls are TRBV5-1 and TRBJ2-3; 8 positions agree with TRBD1. This CDR3 has 15 amino acids. V was pared by 4 bases and J by 2 bases, with 6 bases of the junction left unmatched. The germline V gene has CDR1 SGHRS and CDR2 YFSETQ. The chain's CDR3 is CASSALQGATDTQYF. CDR3 in DNA: TGCGCCAGCAGCGCTCTTCAGGGGGCCACAGATACGCAGTATTTT.

This clonotype has more than one count but fewer than ten. The rearrangement joins TRBV19 to TRBJ2-1; 7 nucleotides align to TRBD2. This CDR3 comprises 15 residues. Germline V gives CDR1 LNHDA, CDR2 SQIVND (reference sequence). V shed 5 bases and J 6 bases; nucleotides not matched to a gene: 10. Written as DNA, the CDR3 is TGTGCCAGTAGTTGGGGGGAGGGCTCGGTCAATGAGCAGTTCTTC. This sequence encodes CASSWGEGSVNEQFF.

The chain's CDR3 is CASTPGGSDTGELFF. The CDR3 DNA is TGTGCCAGTACCCCAGGGGGCTCGGACACCGGGGAGCTGTTTTTT. The rearrangement joins TRBV19 to TRBJ2-2; 8 bases align to TRBD1. Germline CDR1 is LNHDA and CDR2 is SQIVND (reference sequence). Unmatched junction bases numbered 7, after V lost 7 bases and J lost 3 bases. The CDR3 totals 15 residues.

The chain combines TRBV9 with TRBJ2-1, with 7 bases aligning to TRBD1. The germline V gene has CDR1 SGDLS and CDR2 YYNGEE. The junction had 2 bases not matched to a gene; V was cut back by 3 bases and J by 5 bases. There are 13 residues in the CDR3. The CDR3 reads CASSATGDNEQFF. The CDR3 bases are TGTGCCAGCAGCGCCACAGGGGACAATGAGCAGTTCTTC.

In its sample, this clonotype was seen a few times. The rearrangement joins TRBV4-1 to TRBJ2-3, with 7 nucleotides matching TRBD2. Germline CDR1 and CDR2: MGHRA and YSYEKL. The V gene end was trimmed by 2 bases and the J gene end by 6 bases; junction bases not matched to a gene: 14. CDR3 size: 17 residues. In nucleotides, the CDR3 is TGCGCCAGCAGCCAAATGGGGGGGATGAAAGCACTCGATACGCAGTATTTT. It codes for CASSQMGGMKALDTQYF.

The chain has TRBV12-3 or TRBV12-4 and TRBJ2-3; the D gene is possibly TRBD2 (5 bases). The CDR3 length is 15 residues. Trimming left V 0 bases short and J 5 bases short, with 12 bases between. The chain's CDR3 is CASSLAGVSRDTQYF. DNA of the CDR3: TGTGCCAGCAGTTTAGCGGGAGTTTCGAGAGATACGCAGTATTTT.

The chain is built from TRBV3-1 and TRBJ2-2; D is perhaps TRBD1 (6 bases). V lost 11 bases and J lost 0, with 16 bases in between. This CDR3 region has 15 residues. In germline, CDR1 is LGHDT, CDR2 YNNKEL (reference sequence). The CDR3 DNA reads TGTGCCGTATCGGCCGGACAGACGAACACCGGGGAGCTGTTTTTT. It encodes CAVSAGQTNTGELFF.

This clonotype was counted between two and nine times. The chain combines TRBV14 with TRBJ2-2; D is ambiguous. CDR3 length: 15 residues. Germline lookup yields CDR1 SGHDN and CDR2 FVKESK. The V end lost 1 base, the J end lost 5 bases, and 11 bases lay between the germline ends. CDR3 loop: CASSQVGGFTGELFF. CDR3 sequence (DNA): TGTGCCAGCAGCCAAGTAGGCGGCTTTACCGGGGAGCTGTTTTTT.

Here the CDR3 reads CASSDGGEGGPQHF. CDR3 bases: TGTGCCAGCAGCGACGGAGGGGAAGGGGGGCCCCAGCATTTT. The chain carries TRBV7-2 and TRBJ1-5; possible D gene TRBD1, 6 bases. Trimming stripped 5 bases from V and 9 bases from J, with 17 bases between. This CDR3 has 14 amino acids. Germline V lookup: CDR1 SGHTA, CDR2 FQGNSA.

This clonotype was seen only a few times. This chain links TRBV2 with TRBJ1-2, with D perhaps TRBD1 (5 bases). The CDR3 loop spans 17 amino acids. From germline, CDR1 is SNHLY and CDR2 FYNNEI. Trimming removed 6 bases at V and 0 bases at J, with 20 bases between. In nucleotides, the CDR3 is TGTGCCAGCAGAAATTGGGGGGGATCCGACTCTAACTATGGCTACACCTTC. Translation: CASRNWGGSDSNYGYTF.

This clonotype showed up just a few times. The chain employs TRBV29-1 and TRBJ2-3; 9 nucleotides line up with TRBD1. The CDR3 loop spans 14 amino acids. Germline CDR1 reads SQVTM; CDR2 reads ANQGSEA. The trim removed 4 bases at V and 5 bases at J, leaving 7 bases unmatched. CDR3 amino acids: CSVVGTGWEDTQYF. CDR3 sequence (DNA): TGCAGCGTTGTTGGGACAGGGTGGGAAGATACGCAGTATTTT.

The chain is built from TRBV12-3 or TRBV12-4 and TRBJ2-7; 7 positions match TRBD1. CDR3 size: 17 residues. J was trimmed by 5 bases and V by 0 bases; bases with no gene match: 13. The CDR3: CASSLAIRGWSSDEQYF. The CDR3, as DNA: TGTGCCAGCAGTTTAGCGATCAGGGGGTGGAGTAGCGACGAGCAGTACTTC.

This clonotype was picked up one time. The chain has TRBV12-3 or TRBV12-4 and TRBJ1-5; no reliable D call. The CDR3 is 14 residues long. V lost 3 bases to trimming and J lost 3 bases, with 9 bases between them. CDR3 loop: CASSFSGDNQPQHF. In nucleotides, the CDR3 is TGTGCCAGCAGTTTTTCCGGGGACAATCAGCCCCAGCATTTT.

This clonotype showed up many times. This chain links TRBV7-2 with TRBJ1-5, with D unresolved. Deletions cut 5 bases from V and 2 bases from J, with 13 bases between. CDR1 is SGHTA, CDR2 FQGNSA, per germline. The CDR3 covers 15 residues. The CDR3 region is CASSLGPQGNQPQHF. The DNA for the CDR3 is TGTGCCAGCAGCCTCGGACCTCAAGGCAATCAGCCCCAGCATTTT. The full variable domain, in which reference TRBV7-2 and TRBJ1-5 provide the parts outside the CDR3, is GAGVSQSPSNKVTEKGKDVELRCDPISGHTALYWYRQSLGQGLEFLIYFQGNSAPDKSGLPSDRFSAERTGGSVSTLTIQRTQQEDSAVYLCASSLGPQGNQPQHFGDGTRLSIL.

Details on this clonotype: This may be a read error, as it is one base from a much larger clone. This chain links TRBV29-1 with TRBJ2-5; D ambiguous. In germline, CDR1 is SQVTM, CDR2 ANQGSEA. The CDR3 has 11 residues. The DNA of the CDR3 is TGCAGCGTTGAATGGTCAGAGACCCAGAACTTC. This codes for CSVEWSETQNF.

The chain employs TRBV5-1 and TRBJ2-5; 10 nucleotides agree with TRBD1. The CDR3 is 16 amino acids. The trim removed 6 bases at V and 0 bases at J, leaving 8 bases unmatched. Germline CDR1 is SGHRS and CDR2 is YFSETQ. The CDR3 loop reads CASMAGQGVHQETQYF. Written as DNA, the CDR3 is TGCGCCAGCATGGCCGGACAGGGGGTTCACCAAGAGACCCAGTACTTC.

The chain uses TRBV7-8 and TRBJ2-1; D is perhaps TRBD1 (6 bases). Per the germline V gene, CDR1 is SGHVS and CDR2 is FQNEAQ. The CDR3 is 16 residues long. V lost 1 base and J 6 bases, leaving 16 bases between the germline ends. CDR3 DNA: TGTGCCAGCAGCTTAGAGGTCTGGGACACCCTCAATGAGCAGTTCTTC. It specifies CASSLEVWDTLNEQFF. Full variable domain (missing parts from reference TRBV7-8 and TRBJ2-1): GAGVSQSPRYKVAKRGQDVALRCDPISGHVSLFWYQQALGQGPEFLTYFQNEAQLDKSGLPSDRFFAERPEGSVSTLKIQRTQQEDSAVYLCASSLEVWDTLNEQFFGPGTRLTVL.

V is TRBV12-3 or TRBV12-4 and J is TRBJ2-1; 10 nucleotides align to TRBD2. The V segment lost 5 bases and the J segment 4 bases; nucleotides outside the gene matches: 5. This CDR3 spans 15 amino acids. The CDR3 region is CASSPGTSEYNEQFF. DNA for the CDR3: TGTGCCAGCAGTCCCGGGACTAGCGAATACAATGAGCAGTTCTTC.

The rearrangement uses TRBV12-3 or TRBV12-4 and TRBJ2-7; D perhaps matches TRBD2 (5 bases). Trimming took 0 bases from V and 0 from J, leaving 15 bases between them. The CDR3 contains 17 residues. CDR3 in amino acids: CASSLALIGSFSYEQYF. The CDR3 DNA reads as TGTGCCAGCAGTTTAGCGCTGATAGGGAGTTTCTCCTACGAGCAGTACTTC.